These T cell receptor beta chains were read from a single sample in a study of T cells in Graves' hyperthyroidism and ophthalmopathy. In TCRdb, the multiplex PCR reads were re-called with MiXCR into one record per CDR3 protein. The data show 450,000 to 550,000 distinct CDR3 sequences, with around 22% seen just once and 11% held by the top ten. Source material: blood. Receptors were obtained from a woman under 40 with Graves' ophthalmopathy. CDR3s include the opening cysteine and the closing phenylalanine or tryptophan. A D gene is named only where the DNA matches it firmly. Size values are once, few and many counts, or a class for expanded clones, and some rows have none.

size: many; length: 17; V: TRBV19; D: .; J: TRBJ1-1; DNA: TGTGCCAGTAGTATAAGGTTGGATGGTGGCCGCTTCACTGAAGCTTTCTTT; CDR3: CASSIRLDGGRFTEAFF
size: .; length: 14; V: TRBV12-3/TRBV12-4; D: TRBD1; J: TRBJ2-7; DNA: TGTGCCAGCAGTACAGGGGGCTACTCCTACGAGCAGTACTTC; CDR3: CASSTGGYSYEQYF
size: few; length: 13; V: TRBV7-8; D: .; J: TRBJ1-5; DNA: TGTGCCAGCAGCCGGGCCCCCGATCAGCCCCAGCATTTT; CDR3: CASSRAPDQPQHF
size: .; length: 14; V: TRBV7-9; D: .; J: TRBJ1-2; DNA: TGTGCCAGCAGCTTCGCGGCGGTGGGCTATGGCTACACCTTC; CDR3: CASSFAAVGYGYTF
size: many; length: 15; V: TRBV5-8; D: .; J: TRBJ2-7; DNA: TGTGCCAGCAGTTCTGACAGGCGGAGCTCCTACGAGCAGTACTTC; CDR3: CASSSDRRSSYEQYF
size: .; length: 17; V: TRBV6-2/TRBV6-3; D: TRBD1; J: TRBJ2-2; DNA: TGTGCCAGCAGGGGTACCGGGACAGGGGGTTTAGCCGGGGAGCTGTTTTTT; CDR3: CASRGTGTGGLAGELFF
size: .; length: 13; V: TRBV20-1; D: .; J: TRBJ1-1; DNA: TGCAGTGCCCTAGAGGGGAGGGACACTGAAGCTTTCTTT; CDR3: CSALEGRDTEAFF
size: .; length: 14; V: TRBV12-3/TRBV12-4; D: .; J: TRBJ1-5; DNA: TGTGCCAGCAGCCCCCAGGGTAGGAGTCAGCCCCAGCATTTT; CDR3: CASSPQGRSQPQHF
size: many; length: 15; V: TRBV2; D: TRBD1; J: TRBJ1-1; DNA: TGTGCCAGCAGCGGTCCGGGACAGGGTAGGACTGAAGCTTTCTTT; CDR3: CASSGPGQGRTEAFF
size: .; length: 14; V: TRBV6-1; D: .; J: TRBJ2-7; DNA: TGTGCCAGCAGTGAAGAACAGGGTTTTGCCGAGCAGTACTTC; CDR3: CASSEEQGFAEQYF
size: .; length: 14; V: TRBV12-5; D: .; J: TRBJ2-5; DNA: TGTGCTAGTGGGATCGGAGCACTCCAAGAGACCCAGTACTTC; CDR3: CASGIGALQETQYF
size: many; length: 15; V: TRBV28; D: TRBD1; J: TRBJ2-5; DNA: TGTGCCAGCAGTTTCCCGACAGGGGAAAAAGAGACCCAGTACTTC; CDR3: CASSFPTGEKETQYF
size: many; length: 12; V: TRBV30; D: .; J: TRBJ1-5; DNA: TGTGCCTTTACAGGGAACAATCAGCCCCAGCATTTT; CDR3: CAFTGNNQPQHF